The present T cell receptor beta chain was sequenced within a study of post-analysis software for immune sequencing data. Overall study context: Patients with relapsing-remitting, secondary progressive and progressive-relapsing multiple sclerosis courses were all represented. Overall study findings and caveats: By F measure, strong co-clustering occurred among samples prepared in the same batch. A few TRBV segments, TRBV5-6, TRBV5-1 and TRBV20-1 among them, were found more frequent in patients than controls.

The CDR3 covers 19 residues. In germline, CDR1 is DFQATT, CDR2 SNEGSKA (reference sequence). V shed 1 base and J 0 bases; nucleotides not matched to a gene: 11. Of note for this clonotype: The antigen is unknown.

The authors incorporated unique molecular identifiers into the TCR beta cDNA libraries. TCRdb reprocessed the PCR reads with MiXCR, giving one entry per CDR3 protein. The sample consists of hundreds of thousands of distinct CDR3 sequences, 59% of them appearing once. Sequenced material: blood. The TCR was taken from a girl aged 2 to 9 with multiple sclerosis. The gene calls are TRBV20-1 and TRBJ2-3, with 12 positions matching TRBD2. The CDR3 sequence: CSARVPSGRAGGSTDTQYF. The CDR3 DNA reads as TGCAGTGCTAGAGTTCCTAGCGGGAGGGCAGGTGGTAGCACAGATACGCAGTATTTT.